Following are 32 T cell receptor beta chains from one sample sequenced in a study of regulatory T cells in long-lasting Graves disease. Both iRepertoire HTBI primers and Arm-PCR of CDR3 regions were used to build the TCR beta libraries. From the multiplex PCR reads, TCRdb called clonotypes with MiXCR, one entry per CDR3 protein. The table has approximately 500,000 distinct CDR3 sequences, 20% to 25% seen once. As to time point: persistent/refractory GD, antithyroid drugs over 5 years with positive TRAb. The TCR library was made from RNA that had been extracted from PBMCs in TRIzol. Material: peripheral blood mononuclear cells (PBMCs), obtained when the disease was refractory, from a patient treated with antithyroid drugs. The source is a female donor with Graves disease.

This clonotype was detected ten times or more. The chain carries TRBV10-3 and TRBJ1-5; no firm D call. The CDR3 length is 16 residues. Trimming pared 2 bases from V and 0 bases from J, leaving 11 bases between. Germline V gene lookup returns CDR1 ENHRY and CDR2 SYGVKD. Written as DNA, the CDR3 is TGTGCCATCAGTGAGGGTCAGGCAGGTAGCAATCAGCCCCAGCATTTT. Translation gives CAISEGQAGSNQPQHF.

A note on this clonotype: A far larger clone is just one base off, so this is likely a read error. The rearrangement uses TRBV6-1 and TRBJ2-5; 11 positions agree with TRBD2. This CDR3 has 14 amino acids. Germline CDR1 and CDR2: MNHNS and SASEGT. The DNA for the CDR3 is TGTGCCGGCAGTAGTCTAGCGGGAGGAGAGACCCAGTACTTC. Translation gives CAGSSLAGGETQYF.

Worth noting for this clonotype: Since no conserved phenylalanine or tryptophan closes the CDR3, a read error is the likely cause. The CDR3 nucleotides read TGCAGTGCCCTCGTTCCGGACAGGGCCCGAATGATAGCCAAAAACATTCAGTACTCC. Protein product: CSALVPDRARMIAKNIQYS. V is TRBV20-1 and J is TRBJ2-4, with 8 positions matching TRBD1. CDR1 is DFQATT and CDR2 is SNEGSKA in the germline V gene (reference sequence). There are 19 residues in the CDR3. After removal of 6 bases from V and 0 bases from J, the junction contained 19 bases not matched to a gene.

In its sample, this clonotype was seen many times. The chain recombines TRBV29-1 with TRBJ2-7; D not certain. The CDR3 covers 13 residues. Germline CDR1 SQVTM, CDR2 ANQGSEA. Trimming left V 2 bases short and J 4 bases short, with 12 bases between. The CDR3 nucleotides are TGCAGCGTTGAATCTGGAGATGCGTACGAGCAGTACTTC. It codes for CSVESGDAYEQYF.

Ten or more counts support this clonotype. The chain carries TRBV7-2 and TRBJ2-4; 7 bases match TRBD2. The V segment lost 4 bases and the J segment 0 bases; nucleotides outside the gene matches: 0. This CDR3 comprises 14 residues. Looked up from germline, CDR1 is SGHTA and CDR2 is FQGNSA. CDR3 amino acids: CASSSGGAKNIQYF. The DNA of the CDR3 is TGTGCCAGCAGCTCGGGGGGAGCCAAAAACATTCAGTACTTC.

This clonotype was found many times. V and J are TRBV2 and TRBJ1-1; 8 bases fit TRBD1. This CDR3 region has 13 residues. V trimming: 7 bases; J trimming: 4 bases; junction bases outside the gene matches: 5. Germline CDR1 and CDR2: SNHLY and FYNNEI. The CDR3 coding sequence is TGTGCCAGCATCCTGACAGGGGTCACTGAAGCTTTCTTT. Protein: CASILTGVTEAFF.

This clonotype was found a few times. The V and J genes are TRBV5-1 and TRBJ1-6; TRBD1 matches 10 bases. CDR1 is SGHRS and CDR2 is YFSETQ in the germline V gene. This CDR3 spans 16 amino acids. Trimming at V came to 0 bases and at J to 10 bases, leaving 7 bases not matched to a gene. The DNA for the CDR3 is TGCGCCAGCAGCTTGGGTCGGGACAGGGGTTACTCACCCCTCCACTTT. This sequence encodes CASSLGRDRGYSPLHF.

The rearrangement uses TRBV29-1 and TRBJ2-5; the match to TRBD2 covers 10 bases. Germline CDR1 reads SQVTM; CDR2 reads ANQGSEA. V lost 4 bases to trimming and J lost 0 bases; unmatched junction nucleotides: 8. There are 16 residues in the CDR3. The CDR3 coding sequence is TGCAGCGTTGTGCCTAGCGGGGGCTTCAACCAAGAGACCCAGTACTTC. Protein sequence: CSVVPSGGFNQETQYF.

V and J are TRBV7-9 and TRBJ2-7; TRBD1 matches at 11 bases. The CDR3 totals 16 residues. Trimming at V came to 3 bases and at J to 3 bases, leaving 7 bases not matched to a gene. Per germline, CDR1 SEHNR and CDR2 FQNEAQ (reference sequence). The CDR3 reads CASSFPGTGGNYEQYF. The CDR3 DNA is TGTGCCAGCAGCTTTCCCGGGACAGGGGGGAACTACGAGCAGTACTTC.

For the CDR3, the DNA is TGTGCCAGCAGCGACGACAGGGAGGTCGCCTACGAGCAGTACTTC. Translated, it gives CASSDDREVAYEQYF. This chain connects TRBV7-9 to TRBJ2-7, with D tentatively TRBD1 (7 bases). V was clipped by 5 bases and J by 2 bases, with 16 bases between them. This CDR3 has 15 residues. Germline loops: CDR1 SEHNR, CDR2 FQNEAQ (reference sequence).

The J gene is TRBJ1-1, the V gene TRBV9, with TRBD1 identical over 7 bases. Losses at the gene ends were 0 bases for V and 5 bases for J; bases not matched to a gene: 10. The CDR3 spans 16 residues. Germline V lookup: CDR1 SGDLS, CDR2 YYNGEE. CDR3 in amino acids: CASSVEGGGGYTEAFF. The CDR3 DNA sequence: TGTGCCAGCAGCGTAGAGGGAGGAGGGGGCTATACTGAAGCTTTCTTT.

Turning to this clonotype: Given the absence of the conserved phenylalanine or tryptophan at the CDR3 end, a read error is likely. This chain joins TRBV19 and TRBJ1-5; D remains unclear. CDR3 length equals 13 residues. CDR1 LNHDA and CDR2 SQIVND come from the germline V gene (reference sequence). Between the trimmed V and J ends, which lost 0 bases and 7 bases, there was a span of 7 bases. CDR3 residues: CASSIDVEQPQHS. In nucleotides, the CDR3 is TGTGCCAGTAGTATAGACGTTGAGCAGCCCCAGCATTCT.

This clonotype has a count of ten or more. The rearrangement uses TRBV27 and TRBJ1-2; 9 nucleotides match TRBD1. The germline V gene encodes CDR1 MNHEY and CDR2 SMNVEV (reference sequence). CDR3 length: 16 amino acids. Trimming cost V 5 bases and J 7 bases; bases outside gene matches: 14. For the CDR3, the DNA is TGTGCCAGCAGTCGGGGGACAGGGAGGAGGGGAAGTGGCTACACCTTC. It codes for CASSRGTGRRGSGYTF.

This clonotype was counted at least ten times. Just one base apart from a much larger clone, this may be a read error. The CDR3 region has the DNA TGTGCCAGCAGCCTCGACGACGAGCAGTACTTC. Protein sequence: CASSLDDEQYF. V and J are TRBV3-1 and TRBJ2-7, with D unresolved. The CDR3 length is 11 residues. With 4 bases removed from V and 5 bases from J, the gap between germline ends came to 6 bases. Germline CDR1 reads LGHDT; CDR2 reads YNNKEL (reference sequence).

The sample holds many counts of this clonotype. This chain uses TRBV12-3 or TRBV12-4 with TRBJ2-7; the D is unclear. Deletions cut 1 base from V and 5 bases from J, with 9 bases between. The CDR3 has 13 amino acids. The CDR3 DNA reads TGTGCCAGCAGTTTAGGGGGATCCGACGAGCAGTACTTC. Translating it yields CASSLGGSDEQYF.

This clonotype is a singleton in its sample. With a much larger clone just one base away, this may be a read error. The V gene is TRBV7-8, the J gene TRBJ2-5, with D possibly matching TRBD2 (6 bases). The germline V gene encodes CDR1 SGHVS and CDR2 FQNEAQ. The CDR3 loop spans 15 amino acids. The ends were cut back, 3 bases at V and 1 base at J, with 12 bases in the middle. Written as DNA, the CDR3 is TGTGCCAGCAGCTTCCGCGGCGGGGTCCAAGAGACCCAGTACTTC. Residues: CASSFRGGVQETQYF. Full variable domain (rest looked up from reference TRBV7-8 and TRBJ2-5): GAGVSQSPRYKVAKRGQDVALRCDPISGHVSLFWYQQALGQGPEFLTYFQNEAQLDKSGLPSDRFFAERPEGSVSTLKIQRTQQEDSAVYLCASSFRGGVQETQYFGPGTRLLVL.

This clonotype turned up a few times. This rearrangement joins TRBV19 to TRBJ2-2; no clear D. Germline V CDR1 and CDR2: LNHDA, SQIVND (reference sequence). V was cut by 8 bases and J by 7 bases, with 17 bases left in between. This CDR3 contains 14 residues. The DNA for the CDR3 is TGTGCCAGTGGGCCCGTCCAATCTAGCGGGGAGCTGTTTTTT. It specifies CASGPVQSSGELFF. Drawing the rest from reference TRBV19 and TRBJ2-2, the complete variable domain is DGGITQSPKYLFRKEGQNVTLSCEQNLNHDAMYWYRQDPGQGLRLIYYSQIVNDFQKGDIAEGYSVSREKKESFPLTVTSAQKNPTAFYLCASGPVQSSGELFFGEGSRLTVL.

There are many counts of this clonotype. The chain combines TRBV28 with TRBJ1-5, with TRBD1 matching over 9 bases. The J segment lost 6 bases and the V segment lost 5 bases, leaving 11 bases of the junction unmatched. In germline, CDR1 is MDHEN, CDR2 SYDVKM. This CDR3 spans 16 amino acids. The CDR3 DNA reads TGTGCCAGCAGTCCTCCGGGACAGGGTGGGGCTCAGCCCCAGCATTTT. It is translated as CASSPPGQGGAQPQHF. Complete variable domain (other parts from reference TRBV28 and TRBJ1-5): DVKVTQSSRYLVKRTGEKVFLECVQDMDHENMFWYRQDPGLGLRLIYFSYDVKMKEKGDIPEGYSVSREKKERFSLILESASTNQTSMYLCASSPPGQGGAQPQHFGDGTRLSIL.

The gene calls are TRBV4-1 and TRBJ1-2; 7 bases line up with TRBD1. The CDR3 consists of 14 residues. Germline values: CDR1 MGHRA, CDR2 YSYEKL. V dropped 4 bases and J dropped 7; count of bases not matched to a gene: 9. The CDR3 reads CASSPSGGGFGYTF. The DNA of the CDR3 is TGCGCCAGCAGCCCCTCTGGAGGGGGCTTTGGCTACACCTTC.

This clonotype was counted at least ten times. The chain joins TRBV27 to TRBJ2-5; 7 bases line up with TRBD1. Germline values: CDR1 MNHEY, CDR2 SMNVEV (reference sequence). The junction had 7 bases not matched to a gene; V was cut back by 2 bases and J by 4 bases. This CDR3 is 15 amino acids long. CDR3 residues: CASSLNGGQRETQYF. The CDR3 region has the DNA TGTGCCAGCAGTTTAAATGGGGGACAGCGAGAGACCCAGTACTTC.

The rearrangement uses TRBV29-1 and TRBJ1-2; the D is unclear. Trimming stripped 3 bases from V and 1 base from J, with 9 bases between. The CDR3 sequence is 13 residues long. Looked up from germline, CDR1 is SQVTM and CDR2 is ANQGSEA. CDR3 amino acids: CSVDPLNNYGYTF. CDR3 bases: TGCAGCGTTGACCCTCTGAATAACTATGGCTACACCTTC.

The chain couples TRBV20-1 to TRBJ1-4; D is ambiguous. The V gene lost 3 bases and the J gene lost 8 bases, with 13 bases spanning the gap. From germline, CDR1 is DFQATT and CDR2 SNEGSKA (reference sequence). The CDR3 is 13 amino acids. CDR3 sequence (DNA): TGCAGTGCTAGTTTAGGGAGGGAAGAAAAACTGTTTTTT. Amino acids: CSASLGREEKLFF.

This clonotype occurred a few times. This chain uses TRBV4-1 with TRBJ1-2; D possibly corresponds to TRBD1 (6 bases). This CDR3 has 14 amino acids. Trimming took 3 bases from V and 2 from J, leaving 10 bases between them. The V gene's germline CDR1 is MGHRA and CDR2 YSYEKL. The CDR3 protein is CASSQRTENYGYTF. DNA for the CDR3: TGCGCCAGCAGCCAGCGGACAGAAAACTATGGCTACACCTTC.

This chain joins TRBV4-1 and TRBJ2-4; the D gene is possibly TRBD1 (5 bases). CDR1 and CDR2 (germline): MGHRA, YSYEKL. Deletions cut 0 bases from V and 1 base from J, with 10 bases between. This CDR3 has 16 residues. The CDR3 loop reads CASSQEGLGAKNIQYF. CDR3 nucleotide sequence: TGCGCCAGCAGCCAAGAGGGGCTGGGGGCCAAAAACATTCAGTACTTC.

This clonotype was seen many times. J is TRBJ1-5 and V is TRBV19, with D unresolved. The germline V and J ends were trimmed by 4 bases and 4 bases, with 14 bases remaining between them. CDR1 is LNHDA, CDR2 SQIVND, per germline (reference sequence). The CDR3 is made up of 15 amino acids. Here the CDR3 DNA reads TGTGCCAGTAGTACCCCGAATACCCTTAATCAGCCCCAGCATTTT. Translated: CASSTPNTLNQPQHF.

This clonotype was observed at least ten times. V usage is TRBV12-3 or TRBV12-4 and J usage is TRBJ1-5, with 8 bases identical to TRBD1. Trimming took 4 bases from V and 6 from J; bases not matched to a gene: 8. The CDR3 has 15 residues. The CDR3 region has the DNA TGTGCCAGCAGTTCCTCGACAGGGGCTCGTCAGCCCCAGCATTTT. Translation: CASSSSTGARQPQHF.

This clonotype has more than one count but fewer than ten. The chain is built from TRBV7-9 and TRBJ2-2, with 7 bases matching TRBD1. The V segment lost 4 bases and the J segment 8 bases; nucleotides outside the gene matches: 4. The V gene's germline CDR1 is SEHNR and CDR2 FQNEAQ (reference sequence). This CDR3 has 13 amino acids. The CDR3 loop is CASSSTGSGELFF. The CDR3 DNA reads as TGTGCCAGCAGCTCGACAGGGTCGGGGGAGCTGTTTTTT. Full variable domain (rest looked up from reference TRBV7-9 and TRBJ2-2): DTGVSQNPRHKITKRGQNVTFRCDPISEHNRLYWYRQTLGQGPEFLTYFQNEAQLEKSRLLSDRFSAERPKGSFSTLEIQRTEQGDSAMYLCASSSTGSGELFFGEGSRLTVL.

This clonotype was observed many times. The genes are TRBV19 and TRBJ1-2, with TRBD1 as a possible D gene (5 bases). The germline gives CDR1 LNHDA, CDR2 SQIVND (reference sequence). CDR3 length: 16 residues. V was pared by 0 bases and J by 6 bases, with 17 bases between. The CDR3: CASSIDPGMWDDGYTF. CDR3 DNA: TGTGCCAGTAGTATAGACCCCGGAATGTGGGACGATGGCTACACCTTC.

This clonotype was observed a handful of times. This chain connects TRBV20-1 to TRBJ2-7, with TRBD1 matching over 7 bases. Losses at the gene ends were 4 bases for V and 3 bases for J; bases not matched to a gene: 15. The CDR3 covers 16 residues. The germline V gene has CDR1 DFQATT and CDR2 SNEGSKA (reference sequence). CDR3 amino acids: CSANVQTGTAIYEQYF. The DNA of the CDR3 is TGCAGTGCTAACGTTCAAACCGGGACAGCCATCTACGAGCAGTACTTC.

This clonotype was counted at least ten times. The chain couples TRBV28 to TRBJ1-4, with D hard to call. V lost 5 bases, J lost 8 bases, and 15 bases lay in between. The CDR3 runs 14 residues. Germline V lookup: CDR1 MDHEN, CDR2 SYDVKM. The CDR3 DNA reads TGTGCCAGCAGTCCTCCGGGAAACTGGGAAAAACTGTTTTTT. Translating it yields CASSPPGNWEKLFF.

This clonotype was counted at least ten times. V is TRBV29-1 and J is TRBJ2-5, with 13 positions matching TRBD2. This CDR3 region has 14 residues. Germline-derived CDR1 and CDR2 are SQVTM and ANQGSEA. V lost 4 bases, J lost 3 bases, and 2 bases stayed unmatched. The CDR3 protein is CSVVGTSGEETQYF. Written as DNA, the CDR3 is TGCAGCGTTGTCGGGACTAGCGGGGAAGAGACCCAGTACTTC. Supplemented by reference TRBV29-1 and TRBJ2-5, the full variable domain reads SAVISQKPSRDICQRGTSLTIQCQVDSQVTMMFWYRQQPGQSLTLIATANQGSEATYESGFVIDKFPISRPNLTFSTLTVSNMSPEDSSIYLCSVVGTSGEETQYFGPGTRLLVL.

The CDR3 loop is CASSLRTSGIGEQFF. CDR3 DNA sequence: TGTGCCAGCAGCTTACGAACTAGCGGGATTGGTGAGCAGTTCTTC. The J gene is TRBJ2-1, the V gene TRBV7-9; 10 bases are shared with TRBD2. V was pared by 2 bases and J by 9 bases, with 7 bases of the junction left unmatched. CDR3 length: 15 residues. Germline values: CDR1 SEHNR, CDR2 FQNEAQ (reference sequence).